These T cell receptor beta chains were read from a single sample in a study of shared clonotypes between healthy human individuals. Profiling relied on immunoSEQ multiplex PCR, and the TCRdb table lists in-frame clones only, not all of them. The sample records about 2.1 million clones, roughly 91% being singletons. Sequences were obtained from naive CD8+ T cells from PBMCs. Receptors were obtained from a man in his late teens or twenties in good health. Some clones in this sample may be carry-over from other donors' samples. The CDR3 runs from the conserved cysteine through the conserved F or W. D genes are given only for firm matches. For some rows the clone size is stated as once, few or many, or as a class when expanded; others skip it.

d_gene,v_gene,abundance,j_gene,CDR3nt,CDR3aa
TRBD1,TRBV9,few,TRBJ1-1,TGTGCCAGCAGCCCACGGGACAGAAACACTGAAGCTTTCTTT,CASSPRDRNTEAFF
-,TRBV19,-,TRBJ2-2,TGTGCCAGTAGTATAGAGGCAGGGACTTTTTCGGGCGCCGGGGAGCTGTTTTTT,CASSIEAGTFSGAGELFF
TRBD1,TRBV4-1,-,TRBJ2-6,TGCGCCAGCAGCCAATACAGGGGCCACCCTTCTGGGGCCAACGTCCTGACTTTC,CASSQYRGHPSGANVLTF
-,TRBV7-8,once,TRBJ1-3,TGTGCCAGCAGCTTAGAAAGAGGGGGTATCAGTCTTCCTGGAAACACCATATATTTT,CASSLERGGISLPGNTIYF
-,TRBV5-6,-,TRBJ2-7,TGTGCCAGCAGCTTGGGTTATGGGGGAACCTACGAGCAGTACTTC,CASSLGYGGTYEQYF
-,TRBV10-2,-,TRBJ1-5,TGCGCCAGCAGTGGTCACCCGACAGCAAACAATCAGCCCCAGCATTTT,CASSGHPTANNQPQHF
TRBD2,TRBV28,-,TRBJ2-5,TGTGCCAGCAGTCCCGGGACTAGCGGGAGGGCCGTAGAGACCCAGTACTTC,CASSPGTSGRAVETQYF
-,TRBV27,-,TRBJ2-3,TGTGCCAGCAGTTTGGGTCAGGGAGGGGGGGGAAGCACAGATACGCAGTATTTT,CASSLGQGGGGSTDTQYF
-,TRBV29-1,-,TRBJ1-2,TGCAGCGTTGAGGACAGAGAAGCTAACTATGGCTACACCTTC,CSVEDREANYGYTF
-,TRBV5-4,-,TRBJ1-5,TGTGCCAGCAGCTTGGGGGGGGATAGCAATCAGCCCCAGCATTTT,CASSLGGDSNQPQHF
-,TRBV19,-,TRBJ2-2,TGTGCCAGTAGCCAGGCCGGGCCACCAGGGGAGCTGTTTTTT,CASSQAGPPGELFF
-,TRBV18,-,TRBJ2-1,TGTGCCAGCTCACCAGGCGGGGAGCAGTTCTTC,CASSPGGEQFF
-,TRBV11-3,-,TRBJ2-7,TGTGCCAGCAGCTTAGAACCGGGCGGGTACCGACTTGAGTTCTTGGACGAGCAGTACTTC,CASSLEPGGYRLEFLDEQYF
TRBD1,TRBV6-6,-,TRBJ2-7,TGTGCCAGCAGTTACCGCGACAGGGTAACCTACGAGCAGTACTTC,CASSYRDRVTYEQYF
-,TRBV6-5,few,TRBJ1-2,TGTGCCAGCAGTTCAGAAGCCCGGGCCCCCGAGGGGTACACCTTC,CASSSEARAPEGYTF
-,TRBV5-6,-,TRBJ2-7,TGTGCCAGCAGCCTCAGGGTTCTACACGAGCAGTACTTC,CASSLRVLHEQYF
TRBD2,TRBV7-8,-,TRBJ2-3,TGTGCCAGCAGCTTAAGACTAGCGGGCTCGGGCACAGATACGCAGTATTTT,CASSLRLAGSGTDTQYF
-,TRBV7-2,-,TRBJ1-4,TGTGCCAGCAGCCCCCTCATTAATGAAAAACTGTTTTTT,CASSPLINEKLFF
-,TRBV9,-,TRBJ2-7,TGTGCCAGCAGCGTAGGCAGGGGACCTTACGAGCAGTACTTC,CASSVGRGPYEQYF
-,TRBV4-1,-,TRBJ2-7,TGCGCCAGCAGCCACGACAGGTTTTCTACCTACGAGCAGTACTTC,CASSHDRFSTYEQYF
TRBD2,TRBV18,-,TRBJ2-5,TGTGCCAGCTCACCGACTAGCTCCCGGATGGAGACCCAGTACTTC,CASSPTSSRMETQYF
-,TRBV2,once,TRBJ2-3,TGTGCCAGCAGTGATAGGGGGGCCCGCACAGATACGCAGTATTTT,CASSDRGARTDTQYF
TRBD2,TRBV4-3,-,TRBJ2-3,TGCGCCAGCAGCCAAGATCGGGAGCGGGAGATCCCAGATACGCAGTATTTT,CASSQDREREIPDTQYF